This T cell receptor beta chain was sequenced for a study of T-cell reconstitution after alpha-beta-depleted transplantation in children. This CDR3 region has 14 residues. Germline assignment: CDR1 MGHRA and CDR2 YSYEKL. Between the trimmed V and J ends, which lost 1 base and 5 bases, there was a span of 11 bases. Unique molecular identifiers were incorporated into the prepared TCRbeta library. From the PCR reads, TCRdb called clonotypes with MiXCR, one entry per CDR3 protein. Seen here are hundreds of thousands of distinct CDR3 sequences, 15% to 20% observed once, and the top ten hold about 32%. The V call is TRBV4-1, the J call TRBJ1-2; D not resolved. Material: PBMCs, mostly from graft donor cells, obtained 360 days after TCRalphabeta/CD19-depleted stem cell transplant. The TCR originated in a boy under two years old who had a stem cell transplant for Wiskott-Aldrich syndrome, so the T cells may come from the graft donor. This chain's CDR3 is CASSQAMSSYGYTF. In DNA form, the CDR3 reads TGCGCCAGCAGCCAAGCCATGTCTTCATATGGCTACACCTTC.